One T cell receptor beta chain is described in this entry. What it binds is not known. Generated by immunoSEQ multiplex PCR, the TCRdb table keeps only in-frame clones and is missing some. Here the sample spans tens of thousands of clones, about 79% being singletons. These data are taken from a study of OX40 agonist ivuxolimab in advanced cancers. Overall study: Patients' therapy was ivuxolimab, an antibody that acts as an agonist of OX40 (CD134). Patients were roughly 81% male with ages roughly 20 to 90, mean about 65. Notes on the study in general: CD8+ T cells showed, on average, more clonal expansion than CD4+ cells. The study observed clonal expansion of CD4+ and CD8+ blood T cells by week 6 at 0.1 to 3.0 mg/kg.

Looked up from germline, CDR1 is MNHEY and CDR2 is SVGAGI. The CDR3 is made up of 15 amino acids. J gave up 7 bases and V 7 bases, and 11 bases lay outside the gene matches. This sequence was found in an adult with an advanced solid tumor such as melanoma, head and neck, liver or kidney cancer. The V gene is TRBV6-5, the J gene TRBJ1-2, with TRBD1 identical over 11 bases. Sequenced material: CD4+ or CD8+ T cells sorted from blood, taken in a trial of the OX40 agonist ivuxolimab. The CDR3 region has the DNA TGTGCCAGCATCGCAGTCGGACAGGGGGCGCTTGGCTACACCTTC. Translating it yields CASIAVGQGALGYTF.